This T cell receptor (beta chain) was sequenced in a study of T cell responses to AZD1222 COVID-19 vaccine. General study findings and limits: It was only after the peak T cell response that any repertoires were sampled.

The CDR3 length is 16 residues. V was trimmed by 1 base and J by 0 bases, leaving 10 bases between them. Germline V lookup: CDR1 LNHDA, CDR2 SQIVND (reference sequence). As regards this clone: No antigen is known for it.

Sequenced by immunoSEQ multiplex PCR; TCRdb stores in-frame clones only, minus some. Of 90,000 to 95,000 clones in the sample, about nine tenths are singletons; the top ten hold 22%. The sequences come from peripheral blood, collected on day 0 of AZD1222 vaccination. This chain links TRBV19 with TRBJ2-1; the D gene is possibly TRBD1 (6 bases). The clonotype comes from an adult in good health. The CDR3 coding sequence is TGTGCCAGTAGTATAGGGGGGACACCCTCCTACAATGAGCAGTTCTTC. Translating it yields CASSIGGTPSYNEQFF.